These 6 T cell receptor beta chains share one sample of origin, sequenced in a study of T cell repertoires in cytomegalovirus infection (dated by TCRdb to between 2019 and 2020). Instrument used: Illumina HiSeq 1500. TCRdb reran the public reads through fastp at Q25 and MiXCR, keeping productive beta chains. Here each entry gathers all rows of one CDR3 protein and keeps the most common genes and DNA. The sample table holds about 740,000 distinct CDR3 sequences, of which less than 40% were seen once. The ten largest clones capture 2.5% to 3% of the sample. The specimen sequenced was PBMCs. The receptors shown here come from a human donor in good health (CMV status not recorded). Some clones in this sample may be carry-over from other donors' samples.

The chain carries TRBV11-2 and TRBJ2-5, with 7 bases fitting TRBD1. This CDR3 spans 16 amino acids. V gave up 2 bases and J gave up 3 bases; unmatched junction bases: 9. CDR1 is SGHAT and CDR2 is FQNNGV in the germline V gene. The CDR3 loop reads CASSLFSWDSEETQYF. DNA for the CDR3: TGTGCCAGCAGCTTATTCTCTTGGGACAGCGAAGAGACCCAGTACTTC.

This clonotype was detected ten times or more. The chain links TRBV29-1 to TRBJ2-4, with D perhaps matching TRBD1 (6 bases). Germline lookup yields CDR1 SQVTM and CDR2 ANQGSEA. The V and J ends lost 7 bases and 1 base respectively, with 14 bases between them. This CDR3 has 14 residues. The CDR3 bases are TGCAGCGCACAACAGGGTCGGGCCAAAAACATTCAGTACTTC. Protein sequence: CSAQQGRAKNIQYF.

This clonotype was detected only once. This sequence joins TRBV27 and TRBJ2-2; possible D gene TRBD2, 5 bases. The CDR3 length is 15 residues. Trimming removed 3 bases at V and 3 bases at J, with 11 bases between. Germline V CDR1 and CDR2: MNHEY, SMNVEV (reference sequence). As DNA, the CDR3 is TGTGCCAGCAGTTTGACGTCAGCGGACACCGGGGAGCTGTTTTTT. Translated: CASSLTSADTGELFF.

Concerning this clonotype: Relative to the germline gene, one junction end is altered; a read error may explain this. This sequence joins TRBV14 and TRBJ2-7; 10 bases are shared with TRBD1. Per germline, CDR1 SGHDN and CDR2 FVKESK. This CDR3 has 16 amino acids. The CDR3 sequence: CASSQDGQGGAYEPYF. The CDR3 DNA sequence: TGTGCCAGCAGCCAAGATGGACAGGGGGGAGCCTACGAGCCGTACTTC.

This chain connects TRBV5-8 to TRBJ2-5, with 7 bases lining up with TRBD2. This CDR3 region has 17 residues. After removal of 4 bases from V and 5 bases from J, the junction contained 17 bases not matched to a gene. Germline loops: CDR1 SGHTS, CDR2 YDEGEE. In DNA, the CDR3 is TGTGCCAGCAGCGAGAATTGGCGGGGGTTGAGAATGGAGACCCAGTACTTC. It codes for CASSENWRGLRMETQYF. The full variable domain, in which reference TRBV5-8 and TRBJ2-5 provide the parts outside the CDR3, is EAGVTQSPTHLIKTRGQQATLRCSPISGHTSVYWYQQALGLGLQFLLWYDEGEERNRGNFPPRFSGRQFPNYSSELNVNALELEDSALYLCASSENWRGLRMETQYFGPGTRLLVL.

This clonotype occurred many times. This chain links TRBV7-2 with TRBJ2-2, with 8 bases that match TRBD2. With 5 bases clipped from V and 4 bases from J, the junction kept 3 bases outside the gene matches. This CDR3 region has 14 residues. The germline V gene has CDR1 SGHTA and CDR2 FQGNSA. The CDR3 reads CASSREGGTGELFF. The CDR3 DNA sequence: TGTGCCAGCAGCCGGGAGGGTGGCACCGGGGAGCTGTTTTTT.